The source of this T cell receptor (beta chain) is a study of T cell repertoires in cytomegalovirus infection. Study details: Shared public TCR beta signatures pointed to both CMV infection and a matching HLA type. Whole-study results and caveats: Cumulated frequencies of public TCR beta families served to identify carriers of CMV plus the relevant HLA.

With regard to this clonotype: Antigen specificity is unknown.

One entry per CDR3 protein, called by TCRdb with MiXCR from the reads. This repertoire shows about 530,000 distinct CDR3 sequences, less than 30% found once; its top ten account for roughly 13%. The TCR was taken from a human donor in good health (CMV status not recorded). Some clones in this sample may be carry-over from other donors' samples. Sequenced sample: PBMCs.

The CDR3 loop is CASSYASGGVHYGYTF. DNA for the CDR3: TGTGCCAGCAGTTACGCGTCGGGGGGAGTCCACTATGGCTACACCTTC. The V and J genes are TRBV6-1 and TRBJ1-2, with D possibly matching TRBD1 (5 bases). Trimming stripped 5 bases from V and 3 bases from J, with 19 bases between. This CDR3 is 16 amino acids long. CDR1 and CDR2 (germline): MNHNS, SASEGT.